This T cell receptor (beta chain) was documented in a study of vaccination and CD4 T cells after COVID-19. The study's findings and limits: A relatively small number of convalescent patients were studied, and no early post-infection timepoints were included.

Treatment defined: roughly 10-day PBMC culture with coronavirus spike peptide pools or control peptides (ViraFEST assay). ViraFEST expanded antigen-specific T cells with peptide pools, then sequenced TCRs. IL-2 (about 10 IU/ml) and peptide pools (around 10 ug/ml) were added to cultures of 1.5 million to 2 million PBMCs per well. Scientists ran DNA taken from cultured CD4+ T cells through the Oncomine TCR Beta short-read assay for sequencing. Using its own MiXCR run on the PCR reads, TCRdb lists one record per CDR3 protein. Among approximately 16,000 distinct CDR3 sequences listed, less than 70% were seen once. In regard to this clonotype: The antigen is unknown.

Trimming pared 1 base from V and 4 bases from J, leaving 12 bases between. Per the germline V gene, CDR1 is SQVTM and CDR2 is ANQGSEA. The CDR3 runs 14 residues. The sequence derives from a human donor who had recovered from COVID-19. This sample comprised CD4+ T cells from blood, cultured in vitro, obtained before SARS-CoV-2 vaccination. The genes are TRBV29-1 and TRBJ2-3; TRBD1 might be the D (6 bases). The CDR3 region is CSVEAQGLSDTQYF. CDR3 bases: TGCAGCGTTGAAGCACAGGGCTTGTCAGATACGCAGTATTTT.